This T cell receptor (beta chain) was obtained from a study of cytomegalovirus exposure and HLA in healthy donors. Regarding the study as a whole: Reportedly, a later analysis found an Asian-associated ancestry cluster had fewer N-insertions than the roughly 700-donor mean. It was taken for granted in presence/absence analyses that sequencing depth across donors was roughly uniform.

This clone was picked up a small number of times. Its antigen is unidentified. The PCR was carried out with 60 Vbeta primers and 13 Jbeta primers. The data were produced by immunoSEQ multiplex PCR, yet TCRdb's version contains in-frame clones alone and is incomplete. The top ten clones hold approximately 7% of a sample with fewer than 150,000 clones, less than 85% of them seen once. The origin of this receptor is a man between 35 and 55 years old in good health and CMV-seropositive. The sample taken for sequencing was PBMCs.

CDR3 amino acids: CSVEDRSNTGELFF. In DNA, the CDR3 is TGCAGCGTCGAGGACAGGTCAAACACCGGGGAGCTGTTTTTT. The V and J genes are TRBV29-1 and TRBJ2-2, with 7 bases aligning to TRBD1. V lost 6 bases, J lost 2 bases, and 6 bases stayed unmatched. The CDR3 covers 14 residues. Germline V lookup: CDR1 SQVTM, CDR2 ANQGSEA.